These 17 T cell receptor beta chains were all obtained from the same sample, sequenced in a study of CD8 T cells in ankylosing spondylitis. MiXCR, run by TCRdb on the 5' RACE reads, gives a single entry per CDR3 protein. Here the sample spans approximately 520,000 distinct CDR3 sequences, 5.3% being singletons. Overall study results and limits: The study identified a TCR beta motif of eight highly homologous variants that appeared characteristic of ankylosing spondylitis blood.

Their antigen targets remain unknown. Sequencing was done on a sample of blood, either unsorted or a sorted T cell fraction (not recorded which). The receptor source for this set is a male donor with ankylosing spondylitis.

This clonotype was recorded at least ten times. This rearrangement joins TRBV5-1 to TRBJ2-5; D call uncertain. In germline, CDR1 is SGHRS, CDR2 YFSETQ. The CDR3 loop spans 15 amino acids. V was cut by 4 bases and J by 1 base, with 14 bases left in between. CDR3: CASSAVPDGQETQYF. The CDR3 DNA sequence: TGCGCCAGCAGCGCGGTCCCGGACGGCCAAGAGACCCAGTACTTC.

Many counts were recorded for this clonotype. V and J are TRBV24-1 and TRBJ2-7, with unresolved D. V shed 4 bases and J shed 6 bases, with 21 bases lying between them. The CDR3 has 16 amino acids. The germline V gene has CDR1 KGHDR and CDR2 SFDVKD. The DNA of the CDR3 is TGTGCCACCAGTGAAACTAAGGGTCCGCCGTTGTCCGAGCAGTACTTC. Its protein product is CATSETKGPPLSEQYF.

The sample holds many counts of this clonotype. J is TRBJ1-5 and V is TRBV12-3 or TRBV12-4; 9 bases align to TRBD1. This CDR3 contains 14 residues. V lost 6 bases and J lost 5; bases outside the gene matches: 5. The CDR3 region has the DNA TGTGCCAGCAGCTGGACAGGGGAGGATCAGCCCCAGCATTTT. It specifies CASSWTGEDQPQHF.

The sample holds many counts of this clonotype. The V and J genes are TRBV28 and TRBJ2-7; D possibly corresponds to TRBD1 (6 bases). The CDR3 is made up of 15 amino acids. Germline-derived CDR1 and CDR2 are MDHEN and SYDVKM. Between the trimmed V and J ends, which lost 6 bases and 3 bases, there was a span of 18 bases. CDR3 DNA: TGTGCCAGCAGGACCTCACAGGGAGAGATCTACGAGCAGTACTTC. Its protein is CASRTSQGEIYEQYF.

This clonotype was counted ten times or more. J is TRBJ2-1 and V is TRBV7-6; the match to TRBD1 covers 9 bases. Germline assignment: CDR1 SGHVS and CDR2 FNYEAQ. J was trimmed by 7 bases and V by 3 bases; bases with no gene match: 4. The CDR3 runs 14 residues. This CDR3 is CASSFGTGLNEQFF. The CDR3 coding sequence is TGTGCCAGCAGCTTCGGGACAGGGTTAAATGAGCAGTTCTTC. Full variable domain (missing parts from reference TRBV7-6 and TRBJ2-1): GAGVSQSPRYKVTKRGQDVALRCDPISGHVSLYWYRQALGQGPEFLTYFNYEAQQDKSGLPNDRFSAERPEGSISTLTIQRTEQRDSAMYRCASSFGTGLNEQFFGPGTRLTVL.

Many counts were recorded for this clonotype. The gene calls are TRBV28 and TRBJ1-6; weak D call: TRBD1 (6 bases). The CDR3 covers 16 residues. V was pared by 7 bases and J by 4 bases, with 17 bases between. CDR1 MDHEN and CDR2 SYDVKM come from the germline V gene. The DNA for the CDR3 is TGTGCCAGCACCACGACAGGAACCGGTTATAATTCACCCCTCCACTTT. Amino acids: CASTTTGTGYNSPLHF.

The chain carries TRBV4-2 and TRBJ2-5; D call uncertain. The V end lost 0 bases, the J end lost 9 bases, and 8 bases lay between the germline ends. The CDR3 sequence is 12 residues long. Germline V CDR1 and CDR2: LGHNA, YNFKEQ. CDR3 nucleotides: TGTGCCAGCAGCCAAGATAGTACTCCCCAGTACTTC. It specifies CASSQDSTPQYF.

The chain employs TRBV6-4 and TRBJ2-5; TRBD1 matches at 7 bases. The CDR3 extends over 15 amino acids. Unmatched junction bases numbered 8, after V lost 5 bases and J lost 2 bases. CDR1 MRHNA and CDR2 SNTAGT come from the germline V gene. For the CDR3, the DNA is TGTGCCAGCAGTACTGCTATGGGACAGCAAGAGACCCAGTACTTC. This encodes CASSTAMGQQETQYF.

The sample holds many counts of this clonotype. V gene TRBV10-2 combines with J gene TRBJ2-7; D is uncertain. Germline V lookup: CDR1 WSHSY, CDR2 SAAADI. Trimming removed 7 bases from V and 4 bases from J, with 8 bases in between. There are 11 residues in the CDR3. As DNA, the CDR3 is TGCGCCAGCACTGATCTATACGAGCAGTACTTC. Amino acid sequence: CASTDLYEQYF.

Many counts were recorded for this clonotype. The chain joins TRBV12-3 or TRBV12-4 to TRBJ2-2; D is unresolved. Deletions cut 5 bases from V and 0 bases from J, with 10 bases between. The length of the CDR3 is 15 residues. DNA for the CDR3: TGTGCCAGCAGTAAAACTACTGCGAACACCGGGGAGCTGTTTTTT. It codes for CASSKTTANTGELFF.

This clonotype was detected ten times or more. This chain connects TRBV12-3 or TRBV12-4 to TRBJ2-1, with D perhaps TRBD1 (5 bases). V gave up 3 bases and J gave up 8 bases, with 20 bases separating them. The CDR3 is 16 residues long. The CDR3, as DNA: TGTGCCAGCAGTTTTCTCGGCAGGGAAGTTTTTCATGAGCAGTTCTTC. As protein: CASSFLGREVFHEQFF.

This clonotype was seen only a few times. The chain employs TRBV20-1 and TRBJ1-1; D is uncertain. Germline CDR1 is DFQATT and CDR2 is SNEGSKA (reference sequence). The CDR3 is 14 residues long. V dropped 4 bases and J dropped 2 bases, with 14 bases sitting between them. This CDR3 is CSATGILSNTEAFF. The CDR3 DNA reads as TGCAGTGCTACCGGGATCTTATCCAACACTGAAGCTTTCTTT.

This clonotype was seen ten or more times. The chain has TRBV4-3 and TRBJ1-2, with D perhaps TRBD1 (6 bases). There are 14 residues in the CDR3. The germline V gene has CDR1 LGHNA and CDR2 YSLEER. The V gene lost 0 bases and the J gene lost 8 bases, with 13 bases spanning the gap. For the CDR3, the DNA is TGCGCCAGCAGCCAAGATAGGGACACGCTGGGCTACACCTTC. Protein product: CASSQDRDTLGYTF.

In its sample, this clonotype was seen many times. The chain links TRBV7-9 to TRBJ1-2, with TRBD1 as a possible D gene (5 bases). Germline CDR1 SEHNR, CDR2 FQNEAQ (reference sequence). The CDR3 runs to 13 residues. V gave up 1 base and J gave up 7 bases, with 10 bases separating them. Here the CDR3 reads CASSLEDGGGYTF. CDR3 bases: TGTGCCAGCAGCTTAGAAGACGGGGGTGGCTACACCTTC.

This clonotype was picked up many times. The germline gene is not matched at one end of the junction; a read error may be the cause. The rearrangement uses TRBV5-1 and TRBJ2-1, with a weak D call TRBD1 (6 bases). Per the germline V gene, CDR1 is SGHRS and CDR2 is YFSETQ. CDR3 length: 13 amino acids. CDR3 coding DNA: TGTGCCAGCAGTTTGGACAGTTACAATGAGCAGTTCTTC. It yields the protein CASSLDSYNEQFF. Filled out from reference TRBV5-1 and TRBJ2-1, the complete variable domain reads KAGVTQTPRYLIKTRGQQVTLSCSPISGHRSVSWYQQTPGQGLQFLFEYFSETQRNKGNFPGRFSGRQFSNSRSEMNVSTLELGDSALYLCASSLDSYNEQFFGPGTRLTVL.

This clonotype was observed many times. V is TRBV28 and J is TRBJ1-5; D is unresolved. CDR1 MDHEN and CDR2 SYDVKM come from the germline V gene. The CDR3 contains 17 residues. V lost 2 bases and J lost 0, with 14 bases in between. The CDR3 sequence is CASSLGLTAYSNQPQHF. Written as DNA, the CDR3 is TGTGCCAGCAGTTTAGGTTTAACCGCCTATAGCAATCAGCCCCAGCATTTT.

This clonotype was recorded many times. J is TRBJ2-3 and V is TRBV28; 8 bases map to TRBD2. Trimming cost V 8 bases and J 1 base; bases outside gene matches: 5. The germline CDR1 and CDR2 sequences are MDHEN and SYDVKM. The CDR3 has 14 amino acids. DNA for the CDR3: TGTGCCAGCGCGGGAGGATTAGGCACAGATACGCAGTATTTT. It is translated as CASAGGLGTDTQYF.